The subject of this entry is one TCR beta chain. CDR3 length: 15 amino acids. The germline V gene encodes CDR1 LGHDT and CDR2 YNNKEL (reference sequence). V was clipped by 0 bases and J by 0 bases, with 9 bases between them. The data stem from a study of CD8 T cells in Susac syndrome. With random hexamers, about 0.45 to 1 ug RNA was reverse transcribed. TCRdb reprocessed the immunoSEQ multiplex PCR reads with MiXCR, giving one entry per CDR3 protein. The sample lists about 430,000 distinct CDR3 sequences, 85% occurring once. Sequencing of TCR beta was undertaken in CD8+ and CD4+ T cells derived from blood.

Material: CD8+ T cells from PBMCs. This sequence joins TRBV3-1 and TRBJ2-7; D is perhaps TRBD2 (5 bases). This sequence was found in a human donor with multiple sclerosis. Written as DNA, the CDR3 is TGTGCCAGCAGCCAAGATCCGGGGATCTCCTACGAGCAGTACTTC. This sequence encodes CASSQDPGISYEQYF.